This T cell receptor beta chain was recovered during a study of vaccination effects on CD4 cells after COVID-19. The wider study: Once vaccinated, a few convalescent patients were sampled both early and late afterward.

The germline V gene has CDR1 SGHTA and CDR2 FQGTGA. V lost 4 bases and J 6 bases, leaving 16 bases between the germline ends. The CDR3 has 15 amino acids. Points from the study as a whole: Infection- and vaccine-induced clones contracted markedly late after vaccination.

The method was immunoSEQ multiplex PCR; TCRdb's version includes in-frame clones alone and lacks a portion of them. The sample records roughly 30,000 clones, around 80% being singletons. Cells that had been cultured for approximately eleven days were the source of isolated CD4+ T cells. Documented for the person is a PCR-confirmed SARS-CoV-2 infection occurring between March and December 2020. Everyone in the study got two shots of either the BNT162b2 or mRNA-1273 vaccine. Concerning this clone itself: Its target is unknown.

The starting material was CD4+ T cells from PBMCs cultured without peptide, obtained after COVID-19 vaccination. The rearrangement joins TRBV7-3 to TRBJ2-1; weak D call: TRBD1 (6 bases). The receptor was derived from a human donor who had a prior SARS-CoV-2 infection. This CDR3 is CASSSNRARGNEQFF. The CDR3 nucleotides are TGTGCCAGCAGCTCGAACAGGGCCCGGGGCAATGAGCAGTTCTTC.